These 17 T cell receptor beta chains were sequenced from one sample in a study of blood T cell repertoires in COVID-19. Assay: immunoSEQ multiplex PCR; the TCRdb copy retains only in-frame clones and omits some. The repertoire holds roughly 250,000 clones, with around 89% as singletons. The source material was peripheral blood. The receptors stem from a man younger than 45 with acute or convalescent COVID-19.

This clone has just a few counts. The J gene is TRBJ1-2, the V gene TRBV28; 8 nucleotides match TRBD1. The V gene end was trimmed by 10 bases and the J gene end by 5 bases; junction bases not matched to a gene: 6. Germline CDR1 and CDR2: MDHEN and SYDVKM. The CDR3 contains 12 residues. The CDR3 sequence is CATDRGRYGYTF. DNA of the CDR3: TGTGCCACCGACAGGGGACGATATGGCTACACCTTC.

The chain employs TRBV21-1 and TRBJ1-6; the table's TRBD1 call for D was not verified on the DNA. TRBV21-1 is noted as a pseudogene. The CDR3 contains 15 residues. The CDR3 reads CASIERGTGGSPLHF. The CDR3 region has the DNA TGTGCCAGCATCGAACGAGGGACAGGTGGTTCACCCCTCCACTTT.

This chain links TRBV6-6 with TRBJ2-1; 9 positions match TRBD1. This CDR3 has 14 amino acids. V shed 6 bases and J 4 bases; nucleotides not matched to a gene: 4. Germline V lookup: CDR1 MNHNY, CDR2 SVGAGI (reference sequence). For the CDR3, the DNA is TGTGCCAGCAGAGGGGACAGGGAGTACAATGAGCAGTTCTTC. Residues: CASRGDREYNEQFF.

The rearrangement joins TRBV5-1 to TRBJ2-3, with TRBD1 identical over 8 bases. The germline gives CDR1 SGHRS, CDR2 YFSETQ. The length of the CDR3 is 15 residues. V dropped 0 bases and J dropped 5; count of bases not matched to a gene: 5. The CDR3 DNA sequence: TGCGCCAGCAGCTTGGCCCAGGGGGCTTTAGATACGCAGTATTTT. It translates to CASSLAQGALDTQYF.

The chain links TRBV19 to TRBJ2-5; the match to TRBD2 covers 14 bases. Germline CDR1 and CDR2: LNHDA and SQIVND (reference sequence). The J segment lost 8 bases and the V segment lost 8 bases, leaving 7 bases of the junction unmatched. This CDR3 contains 14 residues. CDR3 nucleotides: TGTGCCAGTCGAGGGACTAGCGGGAGTATAACCCAGTACTTC. This translates into CASRGTSGSITQYF.

This rearrangement joins TRBV6-5 to TRBJ1-2, with 7 bases matching TRBD1. Losses at the gene ends were 6 bases for V and 1 base for J; bases not matched to a gene: 5. The CDR3 covers 14 residues. Germline assignment: CDR1 MNHEY and CDR2 SVGAGI. The CDR3 DNA sequence: TGTGCCAGCAGCCAACAGGGGCATAACTATGGCTACACCTTC. This translates into CASSQQGHNYGYTF.

In this sample, this clone turned up once. The V gene is TRBV5-4, the J gene TRBJ1-2, with D possibly being TRBD1 (6 bases). Germline V gives CDR1 SGHNT, CDR2 YYREEE (reference sequence). The V end was cut by 1 base, the J end by 5 bases, with 15 bases between. The CDR3 has 15 residues. The CDR3 region has the DNA TGTGCCAGCAGCTTGTCGCAGGGGCAGGGGTATGGCTACACCTTC. Translation: CASSLSQGQGYGYTF.

The rearrangement uses TRBV18 and TRBJ1-4; possible D gene TRBD1, 5 bases. V lost 4 bases and J lost 10, with 16 bases in between. CDR1 and CDR2 from the germline V gene are KGHSH and LQKENI. There are 14 residues in the CDR3. The DNA for the CDR3 is TGTGCCAGCTCACGGGCGGGGCGCGGCGTAAAACTGTTTTTT. Residues: CASSRAGRGVKLFF.

This chain links TRBV18 with TRBJ2-5; D remains ambiguous. CDR1 and CDR2 (germline): KGHSH, LQKENI. The CDR3 has 15 amino acids. Trimming stripped 3 bases from V and 1 base from J, with 12 bases between. The CDR3 DNA is TGTGCCAGCTCACCCTTGGGCCAGATCCAAGAGACCCAGTACTTC. It codes for CASSPLGQIQETQYF.

The CDR3 DNA is TGTGCCAGCGGACAGGGGACGAACACCGGGGAGCTGTTTTTT. Translated: CASGQGTNTGELFF. The chain recombines TRBV27 with TRBJ2-2; 9 bases fit TRBD1. V trimming: 8 bases; J trimming: 0 bases; junction bases outside the gene matches: 1. Germline values: CDR1 MNHEY, CDR2 SMNVEV (reference sequence). CDR3 length: 14 residues.

This clone turned up a few times. The CDR3 nucleotides read TGTGCCAGCAGCTTGTCAGCGGGGGCCCCAAATGAGCAGTTCTTC. It specifies CASSLSAGAPNEQFF. The genes are TRBV5-6 and TRBJ2-1; 8 nucleotides match TRBD2. With V trimmed by 1 base and J by 7 bases, 7 bases remained unmatched. Germline values: CDR1 SGHDT, CDR2 YYEEEE. CDR3 length: 15 residues.

This clone appeared once. The chain joins TRBV4-1 to TRBJ2-3, with 8 bases aligning to TRBD2. Per germline, CDR1 MGHRA and CDR2 YSYEKL. There are 15 residues in the CDR3. The junction had 2 bases not matched to a gene; V was cut back by 1 base and J by 2 bases. The CDR3 spells CASSQGTSYTDTQYF. In DNA, the CDR3 is TGCGCCAGCAGCCAAGGGACTAGCTACACAGATACGCAGTATTTT.

The chain employs TRBV6-6 and TRBJ2-7, with D tentatively TRBD2 (6 bases). Deletions cut 7 bases from V and 5 bases from J, with 15 bases between. CDR3 length: 13 amino acids. CDR1 is MNHNY, CDR2 SVGAGI, per germline (reference sequence). Here the CDR3 reads CASKRETGHEQYF. The CDR3 DNA reads TGTGCCAGCAAACGGGAGACGGGCCACGAGCAGTACTTC.

The V and J genes are TRBV7-9 and TRBJ1-2; D uncertain. The V and J ends lost 1 base and 2 bases respectively, with 8 bases between them. The V gene's germline CDR1 is SEHNR and CDR2 FQNEAQ (reference sequence). This CDR3 is 14 amino acids long. The CDR3 region has the DNA TGTGCCAGCAGCTTAGGGGCGATCAACTATGGCTACACCTTC. It specifies CASSLGAINYGYTF.

The chain employs TRBV7-9 and TRBJ1-3; TRBD1 is a possible D gene (6 bases). This CDR3 has 15 amino acids. Germline V gives CDR1 SEHNR, CDR2 FQNEAQ (reference sequence). The germline V and J ends were trimmed by 4 bases and 0 bases, with 10 bases remaining between them. The CDR3 sequence: CASSSPGVSGNTIYF. CDR3 bases: TGTGCCAGCAGCTCACCAGGGGTCTCTGGAAACACCATATATTTT. The variable domain in full, completed from reference TRBV7-9 and TRBJ1-3, reads DTGVSQNPRHKITKRGQNVTFRCDPISEHNRLYWYRQTLGQGPEFLTYFQNEAQLEKSRLLSDRFSAERPKGSFSTLEIQRTEQGDSAMYLCASSSPGVSGNTIYFGEGSWLTVV.

The J gene is TRBJ2-1, the V gene TRBV24-1; 8 bases match TRBD1. This CDR3 region has 14 residues. Germline assignment: CDR1 KGHDR and CDR2 SFDVKD. V shed 4 bases, J shed 12 bases, and the junction held 10 bases outside the gene matches. The CDR3: CATSDPRTGWRQFF. CDR3 DNA: TGTGCCACCAGTGACCCGCGGACAGGGTGGAGGCAGTTCTTC.

This chain uses TRBV25-1 with TRBJ2-1; D is possibly TRBD1 (5 bases). The V gene's germline CDR1 is MGHDK and CDR2 SYGVNS. Trimming cost V 6 bases and J 10 bases, with 13 bases left between them. CDR3 size: 12 residues. CDR3 in amino acids: CASSDSRYEQFF. The CDR3 nucleotides are TGTGCCAGCAGCGACAGTAGATACGAGCAGTTCTTC.